The source of this T cell receptor beta chain is a study of Ad26.COV2.S vaccination and SARS-CoV-2 variants. Points from the study as a whole: The study found similar non-spike TCR breadth in vaccine and placebo recipients.

Treatment: 15 to 20 received Ad26.COV2.S at low or high dose, single or two shots; roughly five received placebo; per-sample allocation not given. After the first vaccine or placebo injection, samples were drawn on day 63. Donor was an adult aged 18-55 years in Boston. This CDR3 comprises 15 residues. Germline CDR1 MNHEY, CDR2 SVGAGI. V was trimmed by 6 bases and J by 3 bases, leaving 17 bases between them. This clone appeared once. Its target is unknown. The data were produced by immunoSEQ multiplex PCR, yet TCRdb's version contains in-frame clones alone and is incomplete. The table lists about 400,000 clones, 89% of them singletons.

Sequences were derived from peripheral blood, sampled in a trial of Ad26.COV2.S vaccine versus placebo. V usage is TRBV6-5 and J usage is TRBJ2-5; possible D gene TRBD2, 5 bases. The sequence was obtained from a person between 18 and 60 years old who received the Ad26.COV2.S COVID-19 vaccine or a placebo. The DNA of the CDR3 is TGTGCCAGCAGCCTTGAGGGCTACGCGGAAGAGACCCAGTACTTC. It specifies CASSLEGYAEETQYF.